These 9 T cell receptor beta chains were all obtained from the same sample, sequenced in a study of blood T cell repertoires in COVID-19. TCRdb's table, derived via immunoSEQ multiplex PCR, lists solely in-frame clones and lacks some. This table holds around 63,000 clones, around 79% found once. The sample consisted of peripheral blood. All receptors come from a human donor in a cohort sampled during active COVID-19.

The chain links TRBV18 to TRBJ2-1; 9 bases agree with TRBD1. After removal of 6 bases from V and 8 bases from J, the junction contained 5 bases not matched to a gene. The CDR3 has 13 amino acids. Germline CDR1 is KGHSH and CDR2 is LQKENI. Written as DNA, the CDR3 is TGTGCCAGCTCGGACAGGGGCGACCATGAGCAGTTCTTC. Translation gives CASSDRGDHEQFF.

The chain links TRBV6-2 or TRBV6-3 to TRBJ2-1, with D possibly being TRBD1 (6 bases). Trimming cost V 4 bases and J 0 bases, with 19 bases left between them. The germline V gene encodes CDR1 MNHEY and CDR2 SVGEGT. The CDR3 is made up of 18 amino acids. This CDR3 reads CASSWAGAVDFSYNEQFF. For the CDR3, the DNA is TGTGCCAGCAGTTGGGCAGGGGCCGTGGACTTCTCCTACAATGAGCAGTTCTTC.

The CDR3: CSVEVGQARRQYF. DNA of the CDR3: TGCAGCGTTGAGGTGGGACAGGCTAGGAGGCAGTACTTC. This chain uses TRBV29-1 with TRBJ2-7; 8 nucleotides agree with TRBD1. The junction had 10 bases not matched to a gene; V was cut back by 3 bases and J by 9 bases. CDR1 and CDR2 (germline): SQVTM, ANQGSEA. CDR3 size: 13 residues.

V usage is TRBV11-2 and J usage is TRBJ2-2, with TRBD2 matching over 7 bases. The CDR3 runs to 16 residues. The germline V gene has CDR1 SGHAT and CDR2 FQNNGV. The V segment lost 6 bases and the J segment 7 bases; nucleotides outside the gene matches: 14. CDR3 DNA sequence: TGTGCCAGCAGGTCAATTTTCCGGGAGGAGGGCGGGGAGCTGTTTTTT. Its translation is CASRSIFREEGGELFF.

This clone was seen only a few times. V gene TRBV11-2 combines with J gene TRBJ2-7; 9 bases match TRBD2. This CDR3 is 20 amino acids long. Per germline, CDR1 SGHAT and CDR2 FQNNGV. V dropped 0 bases and J dropped 4; count of bases not matched to a gene: 19. This CDR3 is CASSLDGGAGTSTLGYEQYF. CDR3 bases: TGTGCCAGCAGCTTAGATGGGGGGGCCGGGACTAGCACCCTGGGATACGAGCAGTACTTC.

The CDR3 DNA follows: TGCGCCAGCAGCCAGGATGGACTAGCGGGAGAAAGGAATGAGCAGTTCTTC. This codes for CASSQDGLAGERNEQFF. The chain combines TRBV4-3 with TRBJ2-1, with TRBD2 matching over 13 bases. After removal of 3 bases from V and 7 bases from J, the junction contained 9 bases not matched to a gene. CDR3 length: 17 residues. Germline lookup yields CDR1 LGHNA and CDR2 YSLEER.

This clone was seen at least ten times. DNA for the CDR3: TGTGCCAGCAGACAGGGGGCCACTGAAGCTTTCTTT. Translated: CASRQGATEAFF. The chain carries TRBV12-3 or TRBV12-4 and TRBJ1-1; 9 bases map to TRBD1. The CDR3 is 12 amino acids. Trimming cost V 6 bases and J 4 bases; bases outside gene matches: 0.

The chain has TRBV28 and TRBJ1-6; the match to TRBD1 covers 7 bases. Trimming removed 6 bases from V and 12 bases from J; junction bases left unmatched: 8. The CDR3 has 13 residues. Germline lookup yields CDR1 MDHEN and CDR2 SYDVKM. The CDR3 DNA is TGTGCCAGCAGACCAGGGGGTGATTTACCCCTCCACTTT. This gives the protein CASRPGGDLPLHF.

The V and J genes are TRBV5-4 and TRBJ2-2; the match to TRBD2 covers 7 bases. V dropped 1 base and J dropped 4; count of bases not matched to a gene: 4. The germline V gene has CDR1 SGHNT and CDR2 YYREEE (reference sequence). This CDR3 is 15 amino acids long. CDR3 coding DNA: TGTGCCAGCAGCTTGCTAGCGGCAAGCACCGGGGAGCTGTTTTTT. It translates to CASSLLAASTGELFF.